This TCR beta chain comes out of a study of sequential checkpoint blockade in melanoma. Overall study context: Each arm's sequence ended with maintenance nivolumab.

As for treatment: randomized to nivolumab then ipilimumab (arm A) or the reverse (arm B). No patient had prior DNA-damaging chemotherapy. Sequenced by immunoSEQ multiplex PCR; TCRdb stores in-frame clones only, minus some. The profile shows fewer than 35,000 clones, 86% of them singletons. The germline V and J ends were trimmed by 2 bases and 6 bases, with 11 bases remaining between them. From germline, CDR1 is SGHTS and CDR2 YDEGEE. The CDR3 consists of 13 residues. This chain links TRBV5-8 with TRBJ1-1, with D unclear. This clonotype was obtained from a human donor with melanoma. Specimen: CD8+ T cells sorted from blood (inferred from file names), collected from a patient given nivolumab and ipilimumab in sequence. CDR3 residues: CASSFSRRPEAFF. For the CDR3, the DNA is TGTGCCAGCAGCTTTTCGCGGCGACCTGAAGCTTTCTTT.